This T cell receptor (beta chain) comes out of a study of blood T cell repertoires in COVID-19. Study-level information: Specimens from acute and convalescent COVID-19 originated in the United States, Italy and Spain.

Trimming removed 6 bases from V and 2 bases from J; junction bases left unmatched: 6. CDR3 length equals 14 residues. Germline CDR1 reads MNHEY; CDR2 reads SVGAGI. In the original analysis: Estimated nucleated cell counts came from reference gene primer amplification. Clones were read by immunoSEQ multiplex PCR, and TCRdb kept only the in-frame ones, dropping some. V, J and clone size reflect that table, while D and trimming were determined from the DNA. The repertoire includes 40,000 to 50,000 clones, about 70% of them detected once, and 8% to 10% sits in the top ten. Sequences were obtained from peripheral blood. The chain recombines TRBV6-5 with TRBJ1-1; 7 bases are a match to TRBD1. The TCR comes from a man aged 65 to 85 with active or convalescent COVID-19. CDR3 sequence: CASRSRQGNTEAFF. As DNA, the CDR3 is TGTGCCAGCAGGTCGAGACAGGGCAACACTGAAGCTTTCTTT.